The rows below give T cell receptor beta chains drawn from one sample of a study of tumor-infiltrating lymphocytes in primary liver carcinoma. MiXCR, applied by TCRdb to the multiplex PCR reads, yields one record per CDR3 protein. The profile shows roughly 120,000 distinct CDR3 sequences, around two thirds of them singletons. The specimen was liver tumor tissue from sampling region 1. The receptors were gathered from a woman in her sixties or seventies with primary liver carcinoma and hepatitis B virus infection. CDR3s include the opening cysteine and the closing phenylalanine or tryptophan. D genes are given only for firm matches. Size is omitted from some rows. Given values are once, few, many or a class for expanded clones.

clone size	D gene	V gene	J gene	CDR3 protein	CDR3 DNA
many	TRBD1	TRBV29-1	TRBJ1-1	CSARGQMNTEAFF	TGCAGCGCTAGGGGACAGATGAACACTGAAGCTTTCTTT
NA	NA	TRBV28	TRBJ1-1	CAISFQGYTDAFF	TGTGCCATCAGTTTCCAGGGTTACACTGACGCTTTCTTT
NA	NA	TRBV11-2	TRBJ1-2	CASSLDIVDDGYTF	TGTGCCAGCAGCTTGGATATCGTAGACGATGGCTACACCTTC
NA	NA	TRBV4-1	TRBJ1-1	CPSSQDPRRSLNTEVFF	TGCCCCAGCAGCCAAGACCCACGGAGATCCTTGAACACTGAAGTTTTCTTT
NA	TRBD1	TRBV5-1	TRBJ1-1	CASSFRQGRDTEAFF	TGCGCCAGCAGCTTCCGACAGGGGAGAGACACTGAAGCTTTCTTT
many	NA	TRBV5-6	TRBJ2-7	CASGYSGLAGEQYF	TGTGCCAGCGGGTACTCGGGACTTGCGGGCGAGCAGTACTTC
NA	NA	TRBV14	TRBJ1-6	CASSLSRGRDNSPLHF	TGTGCCAGCAGCCTTAGCAGAGGGAGAGATAATTCACCCCTCCACTTT
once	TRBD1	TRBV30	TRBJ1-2	CAWKGGGVGSYTF	TGTGCCTGGAAGGGAGGGGGCGTAGGCAGCTACACCTTC
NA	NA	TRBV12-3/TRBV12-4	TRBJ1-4	CASSLRQRDEELFF	TGTGCCAGCAGCCTCCGGCAGAGGGATGAAGAACTGTTTTTT
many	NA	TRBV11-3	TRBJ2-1	CASSSRRKYNEQFF	TGTGCCAGCAGCTCCAGACGGAAATACAATGAGCAGTTCTTC
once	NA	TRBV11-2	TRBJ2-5	CVSTFQETQYF	TGTGTCAGCACCTTCCAAGAGACCCAGTACTTC
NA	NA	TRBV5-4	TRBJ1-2	CASSLISRGYGYTF	TGTGCCAGCAGCTTGATCTCAAGGGGCTATGGCTACACCTTC
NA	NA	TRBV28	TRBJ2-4	CVSSLMGAKNIQYF	TGTGTCAGCAGTTTAATGGGGGCCAAAAACATTCAGTACTTC
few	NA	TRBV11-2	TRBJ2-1	CASTVGAGGVDEQFF	TGTGCCAGCACTGTGGGGGCAGGAGGTGTCGATGAGCAGTTCTTC
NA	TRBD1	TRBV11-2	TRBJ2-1	CASSLTHGQGYKGEQFF	TGTGCAAGCAGCTTAACCCATGGACAGGGGTACAAGGGTGAGCAGTTCTTC
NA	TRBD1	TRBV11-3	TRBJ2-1	CAGRDRDNEQFF	TGTGCCGGCAGGGACAGGGATAATGAGCAGTTCTTC
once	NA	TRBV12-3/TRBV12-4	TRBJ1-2	CASSRDRYVYTF	TGTGCCAGCAGCCGGGATAGGTATGTCTACACCTTC
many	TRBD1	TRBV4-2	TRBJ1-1	CASSQRDRDTEAFF	TGTGCCAGCAGCCAACGCGACAGGGACACTGAAGCTTTCTTT
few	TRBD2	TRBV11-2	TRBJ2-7	CASYGGRTSGSEQYF	TGTGCCAGCTACGGCGGGAGGACCTCGGGAAGCGAGCAGTACTTC
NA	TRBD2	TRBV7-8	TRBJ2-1	CASSPRGRLADHNEQFF	TGTGCCAGCAGCCCAAGGGGTCGACTAGCGGATCACAATGAGCAGTTCTTC
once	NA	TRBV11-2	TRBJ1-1	CAGSPHQHGHLRFWVYEAFF	TGTGCCGGCAGCCCACATCAGCACGGACACCTTCGCTTTTGGGTCTACGAAGCTTTCTTT
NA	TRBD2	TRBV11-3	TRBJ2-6	CASSPRRGTGANVLTF	TGTGCCAGCAGCCCGAGGCGGGGGACTGGGGCCAACGTCCTGACTTTC
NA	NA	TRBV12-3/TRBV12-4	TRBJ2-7	CTSSPRGGNSYERYF	TGTACCAGCAGCCCCAGGGGCGGGAACTCCTACGAGCGGTACTTC
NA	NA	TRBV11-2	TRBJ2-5	CASSLRLTRQETQYF	TGTGCCAGCAGCTTACGACTAACACGGCAAGAGACCCAGTACTTC
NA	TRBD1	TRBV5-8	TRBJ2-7	CASPSGAGGYEQYF	TGTGCCAGCCCCAGTGGGGCAGGGGGATACGAGCAGTACTTC
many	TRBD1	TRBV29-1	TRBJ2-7	CSSTGDSYEQYF	TGCAGCTCGACAGGGGACTCCTACGAGCAGTACTTC
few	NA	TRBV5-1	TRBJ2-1	CASSPMGAYNEQFF	TGCGCCAGCAGCCCTATGGGGGCTTACAATGAGCAGTTCTTC
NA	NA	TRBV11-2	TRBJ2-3	CASSLGRGQPQYF	TGTGCTAGCAGCTTAGGCAGGGGTCAGCCCCAGTATTTT
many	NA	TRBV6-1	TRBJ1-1	CASSGTVNTEAFF	TGTGCCAGCAGTGGGACAGTGAACACTGAAGCTTTCTTT
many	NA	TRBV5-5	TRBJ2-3	CASIPPENPTDTQYF	TGTGCCAGCATCCCTCCGGAGAATCCGACAGATACGCAGTATTTT
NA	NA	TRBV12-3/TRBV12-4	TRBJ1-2	CASIRGRALEAYGYTF	TGTGCCAGCATCCGTGGGCGAGCCTTAGAGGCCTATGGCTACACCTTC
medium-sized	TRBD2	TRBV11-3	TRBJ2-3	CASSPGLAGVDTQYF	TGTGCCAGCAGCCCAGGACTAGCGGGAGTGGATACGCAGTATTTT
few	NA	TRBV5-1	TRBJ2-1	CASSLAATTYNEQFF	TGCGCCAGCAGCTTGGCGGCTACCACCTACAATGAGCAGTTCTTC
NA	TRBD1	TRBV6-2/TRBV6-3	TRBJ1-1	CVSGGQVEASF	TGTGTCAGCGGGGGACAGGTCGAAGCTTCCTTT
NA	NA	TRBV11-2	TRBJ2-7	CASSLISGSSYGQYF	TGTGCCAGCAGCTTGATAAGCGGTAGCTCCTACGGGCAGTATTTC
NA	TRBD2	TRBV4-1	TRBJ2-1	CASSQETSRDVNEQFF	TGCGCCAGTAGCCAAGAGACTAGCAGGGATGTCAATGAGCAGTTCTTC
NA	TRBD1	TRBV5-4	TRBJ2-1	CASSRDRESSYNEQFF	TGTGCCAGCAGCCGGGACAGGGAGAGCTCCTACAATGAGCAGTTCTTC
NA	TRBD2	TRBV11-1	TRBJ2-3	CASSPNGRHPDTQYF	TGTGCCAGCAGCCCTAACGGGAGGCATCCGGATACGCAGTATTTT
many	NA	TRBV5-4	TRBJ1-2	CASSLAPRGTGYGYTF	TGTGCCAGCAGCTTGGCTCCACGCGGGACTGGATATGGCTACACCTTC
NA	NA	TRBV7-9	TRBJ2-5	CASSLDGNLETQYF	TGTGCCAGCAGCTTAGATGGGAACTTAGAGACCCAGTACTTC
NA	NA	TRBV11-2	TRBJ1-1	CASSQDRGSGGTETFF	TGTGCCAGCAGCCAAGATAGGGGCAGTGGGGGCACTGAAACTTTCTTT
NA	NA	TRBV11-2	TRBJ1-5	CASSLGGVGDQSRHF	TGTGCCAGCAGCTTAGGAGGGGTGGGGGATCAGTCCCGGCATTTT
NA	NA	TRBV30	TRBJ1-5	CAWSINRNQPQHF	TGTGCCTGGTCCATAAATCGCAATCAGCCCCAGCATTTT
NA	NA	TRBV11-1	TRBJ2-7	CANSLRAGGSYEQYF	TGTGCCAACAGCTTAAGGGCAGGTGGAAGCTACGAGCAGTACTTC
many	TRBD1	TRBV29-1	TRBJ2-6	CSVAGQGLGGANVLTF	TGCAGCGTTGCGGGACAGGGGCTCGGGGGGGCCAACGTCCTGACTTTC
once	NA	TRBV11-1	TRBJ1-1	CASSSGRDSTGAFF	TGTGCCAGCAGCTCGGGGAGGGATAGCACTGGAGCTTTCTTT
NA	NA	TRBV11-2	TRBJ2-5	CASGEGVQETQYF	TGTGCCAGCGGAGAGGGCGTACAAGAGACCCAGTACTTC
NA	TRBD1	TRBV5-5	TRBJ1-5	CASSSHRGGNQPQHF	TGTGCCAGCAGCTCACACAGGGGGGGCAATCAGCCCCAGCATTTT
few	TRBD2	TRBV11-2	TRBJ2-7	CASSPEAGTMAGPGYF	TGTGCCAGCAGCCCAGAGGCGGGGACTATGGCCGGCCCCGGGTACTTC
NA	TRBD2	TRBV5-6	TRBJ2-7	CASSYRIAGFYEQYF	TGTGCCAGCAGCTACCGGATAGCGGGCTTCTACGAGCAGTACTTC
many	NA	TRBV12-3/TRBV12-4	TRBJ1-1	CASSLAEDTEAFF	TGTGCCAGCAGTTTAGCAGAGGACACTGAAGCTTTCTTT
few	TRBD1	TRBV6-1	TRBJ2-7	CASNLSDRNYEQYF	TGTGCCAGCAACCTTTCGGACAGGAACTACGAGCAGTACTTC
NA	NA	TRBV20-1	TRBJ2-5	CSARGGSGDFQETQYF	TGCAGTGCTAGAGGGGGTAGCGGAGACTTCCAAGAGACCCAGTACTTC
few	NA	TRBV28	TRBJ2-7	CASGGRYEQYF	TGTGCCAGCGGGGGTAGGTACGAGCAGTACTTC
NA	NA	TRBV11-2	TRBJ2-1	CARSFLVGYNEQFF	TGTGCCAGGAGCTTCCTAGTGGGGTACAATGAGCAGTTCTTC
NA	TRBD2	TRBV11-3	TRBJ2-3	CASSPLAGGAATQYF	TGTGCAAGCAGCCCCCTGGCGGGAGGAGCAGCTACGCAGTATTTT
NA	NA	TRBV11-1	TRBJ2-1	CASSPMQSYNEQFF	TGTGCCAGCAGTCCCATGCAGTCCTACAATGAGCAGTTCTTC
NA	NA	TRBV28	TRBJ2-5	CASSLNSAAQETQYF	TGTGCCAGCAGTTTAAACAGTGCCGCCCAAGAGACCCAGTACTTC
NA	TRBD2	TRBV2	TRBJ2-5	CASKSSGPGQYF	TGTGCCAGCAAGTCTAGCGGACCAGGCCAGTACTTC
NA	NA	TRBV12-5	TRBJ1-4	CASGVETGNEKLFF	TGTGCTAGTGGTGTCGAAACAGGGAATGAAAAACTGTTCTTT